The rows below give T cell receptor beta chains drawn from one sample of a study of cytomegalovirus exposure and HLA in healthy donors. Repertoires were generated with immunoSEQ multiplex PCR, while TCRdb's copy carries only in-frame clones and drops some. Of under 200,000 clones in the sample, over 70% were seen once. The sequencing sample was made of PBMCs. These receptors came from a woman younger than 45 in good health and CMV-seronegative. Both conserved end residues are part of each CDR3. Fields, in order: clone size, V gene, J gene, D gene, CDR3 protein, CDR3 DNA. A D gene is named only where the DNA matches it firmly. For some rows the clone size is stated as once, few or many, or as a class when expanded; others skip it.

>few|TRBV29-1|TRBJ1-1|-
CSVDGGPGMHTEAFF
TGCAGCGTTGATGGGGGCCCCGGAATGCACACTGAAGCTTTCTTT
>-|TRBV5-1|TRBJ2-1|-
CASSPETLYNERFF
TGCGCCAGCAGCCCAGAGACCCTATACAATGAGCGGTTCTTC
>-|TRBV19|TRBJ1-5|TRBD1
CASSMGQGNQPQHF
TGTGCCAGTAGTATGGGACAGGGCAATCAGCCCCAGCATTTT
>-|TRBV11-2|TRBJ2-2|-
CASSPQIYTGELFF
TGTGCCAGCAGCCCCCAAATTTACACCGGGGAGCTGTTTTTT
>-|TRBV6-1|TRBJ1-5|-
CASSARGVQPQHF
TGTGCCAGCAGTGCTAGGGGCGTCCAGCCCCAGCATTTT
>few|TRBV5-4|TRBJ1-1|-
CASSLGGDTEAFF
TGTGCCAGCAGCTTGGGGGGGGACACTGAAGCTTTCTTT
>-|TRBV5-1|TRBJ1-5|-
CASSLGGQFNQPQHF
TGCGCCAGCAGCTTGGGAGGACAGTTCAATCAGCCCCAGCATTTT
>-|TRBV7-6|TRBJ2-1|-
CASSLVAGSSSYNEQFF
TGTGCCAGCAGCTTAGTGGCGGGGTCGAGCTCCTACAATGAGCAGTTCTTC
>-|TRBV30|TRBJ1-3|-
CAWTEWGGRGRNTIYF
TGTGCCTGGACCGAGTGGGGGGGACGGGGCCGAAACACCATATATTTT
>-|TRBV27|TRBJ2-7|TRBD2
CASSLDGGSVYEQYF
TGTGCCAGCAGTTTAGACGGGGGGTCCGTATACGAGCAGTACTTC
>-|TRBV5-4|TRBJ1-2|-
CASSAIGSSGYTF
TGTGCCAGCAGCGCCATAGGGAGTTCTGGCTACACCTTC
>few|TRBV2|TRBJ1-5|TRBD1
CASGRAGGASYSNQPQHF
TGTGCCAGCGGACGAGCAGGGGGCGCGTCCTATAGCAATCAGCCCCAGCATTTT
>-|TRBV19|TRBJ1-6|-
CASSTLQVSDSPLHF
TGTGCCAGTAGCACTCTGCAGGTGTCTGATTCACCCCTCCACTTT
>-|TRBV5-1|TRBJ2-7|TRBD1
CASSEWTGREQYF
TGCGCCAGCAGCGAATGGACAGGGCGAGAGCAGTACTTC
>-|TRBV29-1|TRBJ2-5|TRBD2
CSVAGRAGGQETQYF
TGCAGCGTTGCCGGGCGAGCGGGGGGCCAAGAGACCCAGTACTTC
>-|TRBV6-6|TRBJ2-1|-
CASSWGVGLGEQFF
TGTGCCAGCAGTTGGGGAGTTGGGCTAGGTGAGCAGTTCTTC
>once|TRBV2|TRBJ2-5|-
CASSEDPAGWETQYF
TGTGCCAGCAGTGAAGACCCAGCGGGCTGGGAGACCCAGTACTTC
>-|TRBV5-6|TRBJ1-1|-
CASSLVAAGNTEAFF
TGTGCCAGCAGCTTGGTGGCAGCAGGGAACACTGAAGCTTTCTTT
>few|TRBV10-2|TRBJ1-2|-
CASSELGDSGYTF
TGCGCCAGCAGTGAGCTTGGCGACTCGGGCTACACCTTC
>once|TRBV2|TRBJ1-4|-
CASSDGGGNEKLFF
TGTGCCAGCAGTGACGGGGGGGGTAATGAAAAACTGTTTTTT
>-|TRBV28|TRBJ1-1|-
CASSYAGKVAFF
TGTGCCAGCAGTTACGCGGGCAAGGTGGCTTTCTTT
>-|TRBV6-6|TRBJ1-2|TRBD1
CASSYSSRGGAGYTF
TGTGCCAGCAGTTACTCGAGTAGAGGGGGCGCAGGCTACACCTTC
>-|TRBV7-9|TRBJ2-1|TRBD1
CASSSGQGKNDEQFF
TGTGCCAGCAGCTCCGGACAGGGGAAAAACGATGAGCAGTTCTTC
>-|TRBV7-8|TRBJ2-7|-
CASSLRRDNLYEQYF
TGTGCCAGCAGCCTTCGAAGGGACAACCTCTACGAGCAGTACTTC
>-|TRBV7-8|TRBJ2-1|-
CASSLSLSSYNEQFF
TGTGCCAGCAGCTTATCCCTAAGCTCCTACAATGAGCAGTTCTTC
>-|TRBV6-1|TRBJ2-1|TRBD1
CASSGRDRVLNEQFF
TGTGCCAGCAGTGGACGGGACAGGGTTTTAAATGAGCAGTTCTTC
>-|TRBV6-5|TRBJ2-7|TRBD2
CASRPGLAGVRQYF
TGTGCCAGCAGACCGGGACTAGCGGGGGTACGGCAGTACTTC
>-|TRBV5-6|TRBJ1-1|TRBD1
CASRGTGAMNTEAFF
TGTGCCAGCAGAGGGACAGGGGCAATGAACACTGAAGCTTTCTTT
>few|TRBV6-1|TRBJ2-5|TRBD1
CASSDRGETQYF
TGTGCCAGCAGTGACAGGGGGGAGACCCAGTACTTC
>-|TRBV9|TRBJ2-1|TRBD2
CASSVDSGALHEQFF
TGTGCCAGCAGCGTAGATAGCGGGGCCCTACATGAGCAGTTCTTC
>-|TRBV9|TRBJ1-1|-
CASSVSGATEAFF
TGTGCCAGCAGCGTTTCAGGCGCCACTGAAGCTTTCTTT
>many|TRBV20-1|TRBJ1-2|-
CSARRSSGYTF
TGCAGTGCTAGACGCAGTTCTGGCTACACCTTC
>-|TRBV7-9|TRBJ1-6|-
CASSSPGTGLSPLHF
TGTGCCAGCAGCTCCCCGGGTACAGGGCTTTCACCCCTCCACTTT
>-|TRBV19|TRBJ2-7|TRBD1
CASKITPGQGAEQYF
TGTGCCAGTAAGATTACTCCGGGACAGGGGGCCGAGCAGTACTTC
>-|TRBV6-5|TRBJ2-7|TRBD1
CASSYWTGGSYEQYF
TGTGCCAGCAGTTACTGGACAGGGGGCTCCTACGAGCAGTACTTC
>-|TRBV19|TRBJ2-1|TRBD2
CASSMGRGGSEFF
TGTGCCAGTAGTATGGGGCGGGGGGGCTCTGAGTTCTTC
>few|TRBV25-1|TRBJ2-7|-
CASSESGWAYEQYF
TGTGCCAGCAGTGAATCGGGGTGGGCCTACGAGCAGTACTTC
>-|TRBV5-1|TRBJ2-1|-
CASSLELSYNEQFF
TGCGCCAGCAGCTTGGAACTGTCCTACAATGAGCAGTTCTTC
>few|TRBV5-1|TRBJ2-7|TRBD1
CASSRRDRTHEQYF
TGCGCCAGCAGCCGCCGGGACAGGACCCACGAGCAGTACTTC
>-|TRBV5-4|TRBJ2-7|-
CASSLVGQPQHF
TGTGCCAGCAGCTTGGTCGGACAGCCCCAGCACTTC
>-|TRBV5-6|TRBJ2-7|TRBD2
CASSARASGRDEQYF
TGTGCCAGCAGCGCCCGGGCTAGCGGTCGGGACGAGCAGTACTTC
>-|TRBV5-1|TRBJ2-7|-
CASSFSRRAEQYF
TGCGCCAGCAGCTTTTCTAGGAGGGCCGAGCAGTACTTC
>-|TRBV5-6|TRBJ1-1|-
CASSAQGNTEAFF
TGTGCCAGCAGCGCCCAGGGGAACACTGAAGCTTTCTTT
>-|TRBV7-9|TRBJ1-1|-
CASSLGERAEAFF
TGTGCCAGCAGCTTAGGGGAGAGGGCTGAAGCTTTCTTT
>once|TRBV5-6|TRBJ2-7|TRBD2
CASSLMTSGGVEQYF
TGTGCCAGCAGCTTGATGACTAGCGGGGGTGTTGAGCAGTACTTC
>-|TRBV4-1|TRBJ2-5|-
CASSQDPRIQETQYF
TGCGCCAGCAGCCAAGACCCCAGAATCCAAGAGACCCAGTACTTC
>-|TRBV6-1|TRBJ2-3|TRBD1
CASRVDRATDTQYF
TGTGCCAGCAGAGTCGACAGGGCCACAGATACGCAGTATTTT
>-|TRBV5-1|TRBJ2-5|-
CASSMMPTGMYQETQYF
TGCGCCAGCAGCATGATGCCGACAGGCATGTACCAAGAGACCCAGTACTTC